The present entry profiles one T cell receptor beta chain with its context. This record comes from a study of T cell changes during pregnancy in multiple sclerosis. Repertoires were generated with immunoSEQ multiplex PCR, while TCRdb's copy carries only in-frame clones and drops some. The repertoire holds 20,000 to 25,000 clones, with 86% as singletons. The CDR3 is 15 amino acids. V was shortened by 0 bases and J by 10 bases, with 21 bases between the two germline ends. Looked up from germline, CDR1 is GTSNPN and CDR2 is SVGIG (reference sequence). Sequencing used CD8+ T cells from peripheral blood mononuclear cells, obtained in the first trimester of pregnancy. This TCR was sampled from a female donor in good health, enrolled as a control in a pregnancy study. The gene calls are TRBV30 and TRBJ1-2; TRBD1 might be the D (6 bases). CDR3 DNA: TGTGCCTGGAGTGTGGGGGCCGGATGGGATAACCACTACACCTTC. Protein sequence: CAWSVGAGWDNHYTF.